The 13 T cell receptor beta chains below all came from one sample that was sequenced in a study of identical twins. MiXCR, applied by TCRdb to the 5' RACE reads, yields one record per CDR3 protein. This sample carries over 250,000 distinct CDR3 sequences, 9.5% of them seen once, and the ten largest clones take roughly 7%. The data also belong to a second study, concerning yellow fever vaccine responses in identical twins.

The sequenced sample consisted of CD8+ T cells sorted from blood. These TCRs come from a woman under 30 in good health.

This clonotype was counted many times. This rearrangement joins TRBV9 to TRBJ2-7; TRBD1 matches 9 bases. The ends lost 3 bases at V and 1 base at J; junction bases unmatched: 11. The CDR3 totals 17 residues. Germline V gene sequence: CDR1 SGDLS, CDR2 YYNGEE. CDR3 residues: CASSATTGGVPSYEQYF. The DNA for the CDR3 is TGTGCCAGCAGCGCCACGACAGGGGGGGTTCCTTCCTACGAGCAGTACTTC.

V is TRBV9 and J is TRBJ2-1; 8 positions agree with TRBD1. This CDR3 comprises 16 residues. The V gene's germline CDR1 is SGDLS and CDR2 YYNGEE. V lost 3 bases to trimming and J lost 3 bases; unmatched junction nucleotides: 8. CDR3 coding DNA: TGTGCCAGCAGCGGAGCTCAGGGGGCTAGCTACAATGAGCAGTTCTTC. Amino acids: CASSGAQGASYNEQFF. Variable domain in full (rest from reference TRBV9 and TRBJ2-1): DSGVTQTPKHLITATGQRVTLRCSPRSGDLSVYWYQQSLDQGLQFLIQYYNGEERAKGNILERFSAQQFPDLHSELNLSSLELGDSALYFCASSGAQGASYNEQFFGPGTRLTVL.

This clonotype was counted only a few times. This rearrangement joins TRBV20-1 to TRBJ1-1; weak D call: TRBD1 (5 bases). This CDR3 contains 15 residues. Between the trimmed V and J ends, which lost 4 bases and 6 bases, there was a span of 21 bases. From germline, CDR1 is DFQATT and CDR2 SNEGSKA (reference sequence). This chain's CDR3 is CSAIIWTNPTPEAFF. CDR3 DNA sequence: TGCAGTGCTATCATCTGGACAAACCCGACTCCTGAAGCTTTCTTT.

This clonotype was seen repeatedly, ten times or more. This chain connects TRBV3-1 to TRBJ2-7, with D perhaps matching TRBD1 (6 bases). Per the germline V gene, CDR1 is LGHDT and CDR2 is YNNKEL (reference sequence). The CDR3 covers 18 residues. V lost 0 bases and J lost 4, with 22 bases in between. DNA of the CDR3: TGTGCCAGCAGCCAAGAGTTACACCCCACCGGACAGTCGTACGAGCAGTACTTC. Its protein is CASSQELHPTGQSYEQYF.

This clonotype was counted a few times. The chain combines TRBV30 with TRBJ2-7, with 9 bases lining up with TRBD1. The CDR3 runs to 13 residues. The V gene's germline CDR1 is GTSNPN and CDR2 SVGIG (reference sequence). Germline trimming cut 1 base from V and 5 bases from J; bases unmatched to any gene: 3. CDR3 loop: CAWSGDRVNEQYF. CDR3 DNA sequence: TGTGCCTGGAGTGGGGACAGGGTCAACGAGCAGTACTTC.

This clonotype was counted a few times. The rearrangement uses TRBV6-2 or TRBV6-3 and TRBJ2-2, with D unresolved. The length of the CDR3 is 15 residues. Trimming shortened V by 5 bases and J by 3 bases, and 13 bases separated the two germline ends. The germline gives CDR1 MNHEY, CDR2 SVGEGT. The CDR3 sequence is CASSQVSEYTGELFF. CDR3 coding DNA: TGTGCCAGCAGTCAGGTGTCGGAATACACCGGGGAGCTGTTTTTT.

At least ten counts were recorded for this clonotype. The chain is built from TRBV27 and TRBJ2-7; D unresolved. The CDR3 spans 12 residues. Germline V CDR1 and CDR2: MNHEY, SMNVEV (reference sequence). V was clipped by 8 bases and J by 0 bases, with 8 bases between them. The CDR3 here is CASFSSSYEQYF. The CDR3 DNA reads TGTGCCAGCTTTAGTAGCTCCTACGAGCAGTACTTC.

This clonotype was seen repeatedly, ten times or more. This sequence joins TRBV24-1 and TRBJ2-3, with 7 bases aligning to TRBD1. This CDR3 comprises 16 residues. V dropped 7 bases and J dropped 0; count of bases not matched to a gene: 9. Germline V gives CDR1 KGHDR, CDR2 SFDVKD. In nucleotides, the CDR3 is TGTGCCACCAGCCGCCGGGACAGCCTGAGCACAGATACGCAGTATTTT. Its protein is CATSRRDSLSTDTQYF.

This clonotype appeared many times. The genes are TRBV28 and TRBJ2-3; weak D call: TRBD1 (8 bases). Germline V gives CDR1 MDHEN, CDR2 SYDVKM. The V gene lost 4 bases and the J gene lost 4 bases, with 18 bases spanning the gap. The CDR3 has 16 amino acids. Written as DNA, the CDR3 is TGTGCCAGCAGTTCATCACAGGGGGGGGTTGCAGATACGCAGTATTTT. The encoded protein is CASSSSQGGVADTQYF. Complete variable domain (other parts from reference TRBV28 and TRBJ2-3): DVKVTQSSRYLVKRTGEKVFLECVQDMDHENMFWYRQDPGLGLRLIYFSYDVKMKEKGDIPEGYSVSREKKERFSLILESASTNQTSMYLCASSSSQGGVADTQYFGPGTRLTVL.

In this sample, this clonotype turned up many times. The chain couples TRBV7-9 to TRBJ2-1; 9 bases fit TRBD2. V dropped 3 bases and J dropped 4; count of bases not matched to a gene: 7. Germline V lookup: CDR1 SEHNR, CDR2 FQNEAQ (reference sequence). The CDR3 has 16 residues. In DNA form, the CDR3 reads TGTGCCAGCAGCTTCCTCTTAGCGGGAGAGTACAATGAGCAGTTCTTC. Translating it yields CASSFLLAGEYNEQFF. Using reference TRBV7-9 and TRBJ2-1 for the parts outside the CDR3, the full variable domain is DTGVSQNPRHKITKRGQNVTFRCDPISEHNRLYWYRQTLGQGPEFLTYFQNEAQLEKSRLLSDRFSAERPKGSFSTLEIQRTEQGDSAMYLCASSFLLAGEYNEQFFGPGTRLTVL.

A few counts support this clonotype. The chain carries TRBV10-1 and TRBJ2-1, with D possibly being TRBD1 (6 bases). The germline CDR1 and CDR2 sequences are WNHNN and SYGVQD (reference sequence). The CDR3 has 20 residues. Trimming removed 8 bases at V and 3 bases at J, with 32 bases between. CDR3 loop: CASLEGPEDRSAWGYNEQFF. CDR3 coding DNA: TGCGCCAGCCTCGAAGGCCCGGAAGACAGGTCGGCTTGGGGCTACAATGAGCAGTTCTTC.

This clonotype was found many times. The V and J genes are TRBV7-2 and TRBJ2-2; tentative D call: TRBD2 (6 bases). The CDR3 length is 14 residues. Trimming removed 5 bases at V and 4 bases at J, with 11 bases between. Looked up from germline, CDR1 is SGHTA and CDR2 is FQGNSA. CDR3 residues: CASSPPSATGELFF. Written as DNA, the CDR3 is TGTGCCAGCAGCCCCCCTAGCGCCACCGGGGAGCTGTTTTTT.

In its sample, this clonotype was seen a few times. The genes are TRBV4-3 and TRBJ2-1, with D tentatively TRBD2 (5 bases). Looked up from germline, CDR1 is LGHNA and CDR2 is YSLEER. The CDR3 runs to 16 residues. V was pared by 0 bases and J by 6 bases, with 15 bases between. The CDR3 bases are TGCGCCAGCAGCCAAGATCGAGCGGAGACCGCCAATGAGCAGTTCTTC. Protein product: CASSQDRAETANEQFF.